These T cell receptor beta chains were read from a single sample in a study of spatial heterogeneity in lung cancer. TCRdb ran MiXCR on the 5' RACE reads and lists one entry per CDR3 protein. Here the sample spans 51,000 or so distinct CDR3 sequences, roughly 8.1% being singletons. Material: PBMCs, obtained at follow-up. The receptors were gathered from a female donor with early-stage non-small cell lung cancer. CDR3s include the opening cysteine and the closing phenylalanine or tryptophan. Fields, in order: J gene, V gene, clone size, D gene, CDR3 DNA, CDR3 protein. The D gene is left open where the match is weak. Some rows have no size entry. The others give once, few or many, or a class for an expanded clone.

TRBJ2-6 TRBV12-3/TRBV12-4 many NA TGTGCCAGCAGGACTTCTGGGGCCAACGTCCTGACTTTC CASRTSGANVLTF
TRBJ2-7 TRBV29-1 many TRBD1 TGCAGCGTCAACCGGGACAGGGGCTACGAGCAGTACTTC CSVNRDRGYEQYF
TRBJ2-5 TRBV27 few TRBD2 TGTGCCAGCAGAGACTATAGCGGGGGGCAAGAGACCCAGTACTTC CASRDYSGGQETQYF
TRBJ1-1 TRBV18 NA NA TGTGCCAGCTCACCGACATTGGGGGACCACACTGAAGCTTTCTTT CASSPTLGDHTEAFF
TRBJ2-1 TRBV10-3 NA NA TGTGCCATCAGTGAGTCGAACAGGAACGATGAGCAGTTCTTC CAISESNRNDEQFF
TRBJ1-2 TRBV6-1 many NA TGTGCCAGCATACCCCTCTACGCACAGGACTATGGCTACACCTTC CASIPLYAQDYGYTF
TRBJ1-5 TRBV19 few TRBD1 TGTGCCAGTACCGTCCCGGGACAGGGGAGCCAGCCCCAGCATTTT CASTVPGQGSQPQHF
TRBJ1-6 TRBV11-2 many NA TGTGCCAGCAGCTTCGGGGGGTTCTATAATTCACCCCTCCACTTT CASSFGGFYNSPLHF
TRBJ1-1 TRBV3-1 many TRBD1 TGTGCCAGCCACAACCTAGGGGGCGCAGAGGCTTTCTTT CASHNLGGAEAFF
TRBJ1-5 TRBV7-9 many TRBD1 TGTGCCAGCAGCGCACAGGGGGCGGGTGGCAATCAGCCCCAGCATTTT CASSAQGAGGNQPQHF
TRBJ2-3 TRBV7-9 many TRBD2 TGTGCCAGCAGCTCCGAGACTAGCATATTTCTGGATACGCAGTATTTT CASSSETSIFLDTQYF
TRBJ2-2 TRBV5-1 few NA TGCGCCAGCAGCCCTGACCGGGAGCTGTTTTTT CASSPDRELFF
TRBJ2-2 TRBV5-1 many NA TGCGCCAGCAGCTCAGGGGATGCGAACACCGGGGAGCTGTTTTTT CASSSGDANTGELFF
TRBJ2-1 TRBV10-3 NA NA TGTGCCATCAGTGCAAGCGCCTCCTACAATGAGCAGTTCTTC CAISASASYNEQFF
TRBJ2-5 TRBV7-3 few NA TGTGCCAGCAGTCGCGCGGCGTCCGGGACCCAGTACTTC CASSRAASGTQYF
TRBJ1-1 TRBV7-2 many TRBD1 TGTGCCAGCAGTCCTACAGGGGGCGGGTACACTGAAGCTTTCTTT CASSPTGGGYTEAFF
TRBJ2-5 TRBV24-1 NA NA TGTGCCACCAGTGACGTGAGACAGTACCAAGAGACCCAGTACTTC CATSDVRQYQETQYF
TRBJ2-3 TRBV15 many TRBD2 TGTGCCACCAGCAGAGATGGTATAGCGGGGGGGATAACAGATACGCAGTATTTT CATSRDGIAGGITDTQYF
TRBJ1-5 TRBV6-5 large NA TGTGCCAGCAGTTACTCGGGGCAGAGCAATCAGCCCCAGCATTTT CASSYSGQSNQPQHF
TRBJ1-5 TRBV15 NA NA TGTGCCACCAGCGGGGAATACGATCAGCCCCAGCATTTT CATSGEYDQPQHF
TRBJ1-1 TRBV20-1 NA NA TGCAGTGCTATCAGGGCGAACACTGAAGCTTTCTTT CSAIRANTEAFF
TRBJ1-5 TRBV2 many NA TGTGCCAGCAGTAGAGACACATCCCTTAGCAATCAGCCCCAGCATTTT CASSRDTSLSNQPQHF
TRBJ1-1 TRBV21-1 NA NA TGTGCCAGCAGCAACGGGGGAGTGATTACGGAGGACAGGGAAAAGGTTTTCACTGAAGCTTTCTTT CASSNGGVITEDREKVFTEAFF
TRBJ1-2 TRBV7-6 many NA TGTGCCAGCAGCCCCGGGCCGACCCTAGCAGGCTACACCTTC CASSPGPTLAGYTF
TRBJ2-1 TRBV20-1 many NA TGCAGTGCTAGATCCGACTTTTGGAATGAGCAGTTCTTC CSARSDFWNEQFF
TRBJ2-5 TRBV12-3/TRBV12-4 many TRBD2 TGTGCCAGCAGTTTAGAGGCGGGGGGGCTGGAGACCCAGTACTTC CASSLEAGGLETQYF
TRBJ1-1 TRBV3-1 many NA TGTGCCAGCAGCCCATCTGGGGGGCGAACTGAAGCTTTCTTT CASSPSGGRTEAFF
TRBJ2-3 TRBV6-2/TRBV6-3 many TRBD1 TGTGCCAGCAGTTCACGGACAGGGATAGATACGCAGTATTTT CASSSRTGIDTQYF
TRBJ2-1 TRBV11-2 NA NA TGTGCCAGCAGCCCCCAGCCGGGGGGCAGTGAGCAGTTCTTC CASSPQPGGSEQFF
TRBJ2-5 TRBV4-3 NA NA TGCGCCAGCAGCCAAGTACGACGGGAGACCCAGTACTTC CASSQVRRETQYF
TRBJ2-7 TRBV9 many TRBD2 TGTGCCAGCAGCAAGACTAGCGGGGGGGCAGGCGAGCAGTACTTC CASSKTSGGAGEQYF
TRBJ1-1 TRBV7-6 many NA TGTGCCAGCAGCTTACGAGGCAGGGGAAACACTGAAGCTTTCTTT CASSLRGRGNTEAFF
TRBJ1-5 TRBV5-5 many TRBD1 TGTGCCAGCAGTATGGGACAGAGCAATCAGCCCCAGCATTTT CASSMGQSNQPQHF
TRBJ1-1 TRBV4-1 many NA TGCGCCAGCAGCCAAGCGTTTCAGGGGAGGACCACTGAAGCTTTCTTT CASSQAFQGRTTEAFF
TRBJ1-2 TRBV4-3 many TRBD1 TGCGCCAGCAGCCAAGACGACAGGGGGAGAGGTGGCTACACCTTC CASSQDDRGRGGYTF
TRBJ1-1 TRBV29-1 few TRBD1 TGCAGCGTTCGGACAGGGGGCACTGAAGCTTTCTTT CSVRTGGTEAFF
TRBJ2-7 TRBV12-3/TRBV12-4 many TRBD2 TGTGCCAGCAGAAGGAGCGGGGGGGCCTACGAGCAGTACTTC CASRRSGGAYEQYF
TRBJ2-1 TRBV3-1 NA NA TGTGCCAGCAGCCCTGTACGGAGCTCCTACAATGAGCAGTTCTTC CASSPVRSSYNEQFF
TRBJ2-7 TRBV14 many NA TGTGCCAGCAGCCTCTCGAGGTCCTACGAGCAGTACTTC CASSLSRSYEQYF
TRBJ1-4 TRBV20-1 NA NA TGCAGTGCTAGAGCCACCGACGTCGCAACTAATGAAAAACTGTTTTTT CSARATDVATNEKLFF
TRBJ2-5 TRBV18 many NA TGTGCCAGCTCAACCCCACCGGGGTCTCAAGAGACCCAGTACTTC CASSTPPGSQETQYF
TRBJ1-1 TRBV5-1 many NA TGCGCCAGCAGCTTGGGAAGGGTTCGCACTGAAGCTTTCTTT CASSLGRVRTEAFF